This entry lists 29 T cell receptor beta chains sequenced from one sample in a study of patients and donors after allogeneic stem cell transplantation. Via MiXCR, TCRdb re-called the RT-PCR reads, giving one row per CDR3 protein. Of approximately 410,000 distinct CDR3 sequences detected, about a sixth appear once; the ten largest clones hold 7.2%. The sample consisted of blood, either unsorted or a sorted T cell fraction (not recorded which). The receptors shown here come from a human donor who was either an allogeneic HSCT recipient or a stem cell or donor lymphocyte infusion donor (not recorded which). It is not recorded whose cells these are; they may come from a transplant donor.

In its sample, this clonotype was seen many times. The chain recombines TRBV18 with TRBJ2-3; D not certain. V lost 1 base, J lost 5 bases, and 4 bases lay in between. The CDR3 extends over 12 amino acids. CDR1 and CDR2 (germline): KGHSH, LQKENI. This CDR3 is CASSPQGDTQYF. CDR3 nucleotides: TGTGCCAGCTCACCACAGGGAGATACGCAGTATTTT. Supplemented by reference TRBV18 and TRBJ2-3, the full variable domain reads NAGVMQNPRHLVRRRGQEARLRCSPMKGHSHVYWYRQLPEEGLKFMVYLQKENIIDESGMPKERFSAEFPKEGPSILRIQQVVRGDSAAYFCASSPQGDTQYFGPGTRLTVL.

This clonotype was detected many times. The CDR3 DNA reads as TGTGCCAGCGCCCCCTTGAGGGGGACTGAAGCTTTCTTT. As protein: CASAPLRGTEAFF. The chain has TRBV7-2 and TRBJ1-1; the D gene is possibly TRBD1 (6 bases). CDR1 SGHTA and CDR2 FQGNSA come from the germline V gene. V lost 8 bases to trimming and J lost 5 bases, with 15 bases between them. The CDR3 is 13 amino acids.

The sample holds a few counts of this clonotype. Compared with germline, one end of the junction differs, possibly owing to a read error. The CDR3 loop reads CASSLVPTRYF. The CDR3 coding sequence is TGTGCTAGCAGCTTAGTCCCTACCCGGTACTTC. The chain employs TRBV7-7 and TRBJ2-7; D gene uncertain. Germline V lookup: CDR1 SSHAT, CDR2 FNYEAQ (reference sequence). The CDR3 loop spans 11 amino acids.

This clonotype was seen many times. The V and J genes are TRBV4-1 and TRBJ2-1; 7 bases are shared with TRBD1. V was clipped by 7 bases and J by 0 bases; unmatched bases: 6. Per the germline V gene, CDR1 is MGHRA and CDR2 is YSYEKL. The CDR3 spans 15 residues. This CDR3 is CASNQGQSSYNEQFF. The CDR3 DNA is TGCGCCAGCAACCAGGGACAGAGCTCCTACAATGAGCAGTTCTTC.

The chain has TRBV2 and TRBJ2-7; the match to TRBD2 covers 9 bases. The trim removed 2 bases at V and 3 bases at J, leaving 8 bases unmatched. The CDR3 totals 16 residues. Germline V gene data show CDR1 as SNHLY and CDR2 as FYNNEI. In DNA, the CDR3 is TGTGCCAGCAGTGAATTAAGGACTAGCGCCTTCTACGAGCAGTACTTC. Protein: CASSELRTSAFYEQYF.

This clonotype came up a few times. In DNA form, the CDR3 reads TGTGCCTGGAGTATTGACTACGAGCAGTACTTC. As protein: CAWSIDYEQYF. This chain joins TRBV30 and TRBJ2-7; D not certain. The CDR3 spans 11 residues. V was clipped by 2 bases and J by 3 bases, with 5 bases between them. Germline CDR1 GTSNPN, CDR2 SVGIG (reference sequence).

This chain uses TRBV12-3 or TRBV12-4 with TRBJ2-5, with TRBD2 identical over 12 bases. CDR3 size: 19 residues. The trim removed 6 bases at V and 3 bases at J, leaving 17 bases unmatched. CDR3 DNA sequence: TGTGCCAGCAGCTTCCGTAGACTAGCGGGGGAGCTCGGAGAAGAGACCCAGTACTTC. This sequence encodes CASSFRRLAGELGEETQYF.

The CDR3: CASSPKPVNTEAFF. The CDR3 DNA is TGTGCCAGCAGCCCAAAGCCAGTGAACACTGAAGCTTTCTTT. The chain couples TRBV5-6 to TRBJ1-1; D not resolved. The CDR3 is 14 residues long. Germline CDR1 and CDR2: SGHDT and YYEEEE. The V and J ends lost 4 bases and 0 bases respectively, with 10 bases between them.

This chain uses TRBV6-5 with TRBJ2-1; D uncertain. This CDR3 comprises 12 residues. V dropped 0 bases and J dropped 8 bases, with 5 bases sitting between them. The germline V gene encodes CDR1 MNHEY and CDR2 SVGAGI. CDR3 sequence reads: CASSYSLHEQFF. The DNA for the CDR3 is TGTGCCAGCAGTTACTCCTTACATGAGCAGTTCTTC.

The V call is TRBV4-1, the J call TRBJ2-7; D possibly corresponds to TRBD1 (6 bases). The germline gives CDR1 MGHRA, CDR2 YSYEKL. Trimming removed 3 bases from V and 4 bases from J, with 10 bases in between. The CDR3 covers 13 residues. CDR3 nucleotide sequence: TGCGCCAGCAGCCAGCCACAGGGTTACGAGCAGTACTTC. It translates to CASSQPQGYEQYF.

This clonotype was seen at least ten times. In DNA, the CDR3 is TGTGCCAGCAGTTTGAACCCCCAGCCCCAATCTGGCACAGATACGCAGTATTTT. Translation gives CASSLNPQPQSGTDTQYF. V is TRBV12-3 or TRBV12-4 and J is TRBJ2-3; D remains ambiguous. With 3 bases removed from V and 1 base from J, the gap between germline ends came to 20 bases. The CDR3 extends over 18 amino acids.

In its sample, this clonotype was seen a few times. The chain is built from TRBV20-1 and TRBJ2-1; D is unresolved. The germline V and J ends were trimmed by 3 bases and 0 bases, with 12 bases remaining between them. The CDR3 is 15 amino acids. Per the germline V gene, CDR1 is DFQATT and CDR2 is SNEGSKA (reference sequence). The CDR3 reads CSASRGSVSYNEQFF. DNA for the CDR3: TGCAGTGCTAGTCGTGGCAGCGTCTCCTACAATGAGCAGTTCTTC.

This clonotype was observed a few times. The chain links TRBV7-9 to TRBJ1-2; D is ambiguous. The CDR3 loop spans 13 amino acids. V lost 5 bases and J 7 bases, leaving 14 bases between the germline ends. Germline V gene lookup returns CDR1 SEHNR and CDR2 FQNEAQ (reference sequence). Here the CDR3 reads CASSLGSWGGYTF. The CDR3 coding sequence is TGTGCCAGCAGCCTGGGGTCCTGGGGTGGCTACACCTTC.

This chain connects TRBV27 to TRBJ1-1, with D hard to call. CDR1 MNHEY and CDR2 SMNVEV come from the germline V gene (reference sequence). V was cut by 3 bases and J by 1 base, with 12 bases left in between. This CDR3 has 15 amino acids. The CDR3 sequence: CASSLGRFGNTEAFF. CDR3 sequence (DNA): TGTGCCAGCAGTTTGGGGAGATTTGGGAACACTGAAGCTTTCTTT.

This clonotype was seen a handful of times. The gene calls are TRBV18 and TRBJ2-7; 8 bases are a match to TRBD2. This CDR3 is built from 15 residues. Germline V gives CDR1 KGHSH, CDR2 LQKENI. The ends lost 6 bases at V and 0 bases at J; junction bases unmatched: 7. For the CDR3, the DNA is TGTGCCAGCTCTCACCACGGGGGGGCCTCCTACGAGCAGTACTTC. It specifies CASSHHGGASYEQYF.

The rearrangement links TRBV6-1 to TRBJ2-1, with D perhaps matching TRBD1 or TRBD2 (5 bases each). The CDR3 spans 16 residues. CDR1 MNHNS and CDR2 SASEGT come from the germline V gene. V was trimmed by 2 bases and J by 8 bases, leaving 19 bases between them. CDR3 in DNA: TGTGCCAGCAGTGAAAAGTTGGGACCTGGAGTCTATGAGCAGTTCTTC. Translated: CASSEKLGPGVYEQFF.

The chain links TRBV15 to TRBJ1-1; 12 bases are shared with TRBD1. The CDR3 consists of 16 residues. Germline V gene lookup returns CDR1 LNHNV and CDR2 YYDKDF (reference sequence). With 3 bases clipped from V and 7 bases from J, the junction kept 9 bases outside the gene matches. Written as DNA, the CDR3 is TGTGCCACCAGCAGCCGGGACAGGGGGCGTTTGGGTGAAGCTTTCTTT. This translates into CATSSRDRGRLGEAFF.

This CDR3 reads CASKGGGTKRNTIYF. The CDR3 bases are TGTGCCAGTAAAGGCGGTGGGACAAAGCGAAACACCATATATTTT. The chain combines TRBV19 with TRBJ1-3; tentatively, D is TRBD1 (6 bases). The CDR3 is made up of 15 amino acids. Germline loops: CDR1 LNHDA, CDR2 SQIVND (reference sequence). The V and J ends lost 7 bases and 5 bases respectively, with 18 bases between them.

V gene TRBV20-1 combines with J gene TRBJ2-2; no clear D. CDR1 and CDR2 from the germline V gene are DFQATT and SNEGSKA (reference sequence). The length of the CDR3 is 13 residues. This chain's CDR3 is CSATWLRGEELFF. The CDR3 nucleotides read TGCAGCGCAACTTGGTTGCGAGGAGAGGAGCTGTTTTTT.

The chain carries TRBV20-1 and TRBJ2-7; a possible D gene is TRBD2 (6 bases). There are 15 residues in the CDR3. Germline lookup yields CDR1 DFQATT and CDR2 SNEGSKA (reference sequence). Trimming took off 1 base at V and 2 bases at J, with 15 bases between the two ends. The CDR3 sequence: CSARGLEGRAYEQYF. The DNA for the CDR3 is TGCAGTGCTAGAGGGTTGGAGGGTCGGGCCTACGAGCAGTACTTC.

This chain connects TRBV5-6 to TRBJ2-7; 7 bases map to TRBD1. Germline lookup yields CDR1 SGHDT and CDR2 YYEEEE. The CDR3 spans 14 residues. V lost 3 bases to trimming and J lost 2 bases; unmatched junction nucleotides: 5. This CDR3 reads CASSYRDSAYEQYF. CDR3 nucleotides: TGTGCCAGCAGCTACCGGGACAGCGCCTACGAGCAGTACTTC.

The chain is built from TRBV9 and TRBJ1-1; maybe TRBD1 (5 bases). Trimming took 0 bases from V and 1 from J, leaving 13 bases between them. The CDR3 contains 16 residues. Per germline, CDR1 SGDLS and CDR2 YYNGEE. CDR3 in amino acids: CASSVEPGPGNTEAFF. In DNA, the CDR3 is TGTGCCAGCAGCGTAGAGCCAGGGCCGGGGAACACTGAAGCTTTCTTT.

This clonotype was seen a few times. The chain has TRBV24-1 and TRBJ1-2; 7 nucleotides align to TRBD1. CDR3 length: 14 residues. J was trimmed by 8 bases and V by 2 bases; bases with no gene match: 7. The germline gives CDR1 KGHDR, CDR2 SFDVKD. The DNA of the CDR3 is TGTGCCACCAGTGATTCCGACAGGGTGATCGGCTACACCTTC. It translates to CATSDSDRVIGYTF.

This clonotype was found a few times. The chain recombines TRBV24-1 with TRBJ2-1, with 10 bases aligning to TRBD1. V lost 4 bases, J lost 7 bases, and 9 bases stayed unmatched. The germline V gene encodes CDR1 KGHDR and CDR2 SFDVKD. There are 16 residues in the CDR3. The CDR3 DNA reads TGTGCCACCAGTGACCAAAGCCGGGACAGGGGTAATGAGCAGTTCTTC. Translated, it gives CATSDQSRDRGNEQFF.

This sequence joins TRBV20-1 and TRBJ1-2; D ambiguous. CDR3 length: 14 residues. Germline assignment: CDR1 DFQATT and CDR2 SNEGSKA (reference sequence). V was shortened by 0 bases and J by 5 bases, with 13 bases between the two germline ends. The CDR3 loop is CSARDLVAAYGYTF. CDR3 sequence (DNA): TGCAGTGCTAGAGATCTGGTGGCGGCTTATGGCTACACCTTC.

This clonotype was seen many times. The V gene is TRBV12-3 or TRBV12-4, the J gene TRBJ2-6, with 7 bases lining up with TRBD1. The CDR3 extends over 16 amino acids. The V and J ends lost 7 bases and 10 bases, in that order; junction bases with no gene match: 16. In DNA, the CDR3 is TGTGCCAGCACCTTCGAACACAGGGGTCCGGGAAACGTCCTGACTTTC. It yields the protein CASTFEHRGPGNVLTF.

CDR3 protein: CVGKVADTQYF. The CDR3 DNA sequence: TGTGTGGGAAAAGTCGCAGATACGCAGTATTTT. The chain recombines TRBV30 with TRBJ2-3, with no clear D. Germline V gene data show CDR1 as GTSNPN and CDR2 as SVGIG (reference sequence). The CDR3 consists of 11 residues.

This clonotype was found a few times. V is TRBV12-3 or TRBV12-4 and J is TRBJ1-5; D is ambiguous. This CDR3 is 13 amino acids long. With 3 bases removed from V and 4 bases from J, the gap between germline ends came to 7 bases. The CDR3: CASSLLANQPQHF. The CDR3 DNA is TGTGCCAGCAGTTTGCTGGCGAATCAGCCCCAGCATTTT.

This clonotype was observed a handful of times. V and J are TRBV12-3 or TRBV12-4 and TRBJ2-7; a weak D match, TRBD2 (5 bases). The CDR3 sequence is 13 residues long. V lost 6 bases and J lost 7, with 16 bases in between. CDR3 in amino acids: CASRISPGLEQYF. The CDR3 nucleotides are TGTGCCAGCAGGATCTCCCCGGGGTTGGAGCAGTACTTC.